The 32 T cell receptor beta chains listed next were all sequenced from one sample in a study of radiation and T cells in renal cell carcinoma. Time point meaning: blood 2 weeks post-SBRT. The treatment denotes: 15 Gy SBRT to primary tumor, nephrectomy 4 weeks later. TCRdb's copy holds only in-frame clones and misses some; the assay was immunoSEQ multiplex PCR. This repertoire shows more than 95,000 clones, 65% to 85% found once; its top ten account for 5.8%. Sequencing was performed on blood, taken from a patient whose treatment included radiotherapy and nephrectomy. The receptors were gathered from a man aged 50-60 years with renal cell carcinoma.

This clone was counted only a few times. The CDR3 is CASSAGESWGYTF. CDR3 DNA sequence: TGTGCCAGCAGCGCCGGGGAGAGTTGGGGCTACACCTTC. The chain has TRBV9 and TRBJ1-2, with D unclear. Germline CDR1 reads SGDLS; CDR2 reads YYNGEE. The CDR3 loop spans 13 amino acids. V was shortened by 3 bases and J by 8 bases, with 14 bases between the two germline ends.

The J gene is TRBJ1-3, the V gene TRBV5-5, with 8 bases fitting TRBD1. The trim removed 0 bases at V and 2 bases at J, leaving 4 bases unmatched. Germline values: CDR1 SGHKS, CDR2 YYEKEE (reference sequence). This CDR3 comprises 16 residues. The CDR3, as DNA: TGTGCCAGCAGCTTGGGGACAGGGCAAGCTGGAAACACCATATATTTT. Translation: CASSLGTGQAGNTIYF.

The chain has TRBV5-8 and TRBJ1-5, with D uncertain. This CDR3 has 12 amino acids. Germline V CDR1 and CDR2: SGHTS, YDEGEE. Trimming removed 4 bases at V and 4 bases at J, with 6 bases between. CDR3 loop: CASSMRNQPQHF. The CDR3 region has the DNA TGTGCCAGCAGCATGAGGAATCAGCCCCAGCATTTT.

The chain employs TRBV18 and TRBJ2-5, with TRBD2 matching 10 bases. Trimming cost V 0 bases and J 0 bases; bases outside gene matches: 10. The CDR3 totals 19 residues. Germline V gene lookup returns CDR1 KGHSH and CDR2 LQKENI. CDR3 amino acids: CASSPPLAGALLYQETQYF. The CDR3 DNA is TGTGCCAGCTCACCACCCCTAGCGGGGGCACTTCTTTACCAAGAGACCCAGTACTTC.

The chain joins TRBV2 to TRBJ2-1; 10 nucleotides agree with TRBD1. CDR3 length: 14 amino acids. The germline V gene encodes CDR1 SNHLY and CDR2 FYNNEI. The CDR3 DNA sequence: TGTGCTACCAGCGGGACAGGGGTTTACAATGAGCAGTTCTTC. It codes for CATSGTGVYNEQFF.

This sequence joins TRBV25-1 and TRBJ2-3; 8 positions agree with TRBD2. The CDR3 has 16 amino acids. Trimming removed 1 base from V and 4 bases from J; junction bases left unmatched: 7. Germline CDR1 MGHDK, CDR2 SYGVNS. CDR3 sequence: CASSEFGRGVADTQYF. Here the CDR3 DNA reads TGTGCCAGCAGTGAATTTGGGCGGGGGGTCGCAGATACGCAGTATTTT.

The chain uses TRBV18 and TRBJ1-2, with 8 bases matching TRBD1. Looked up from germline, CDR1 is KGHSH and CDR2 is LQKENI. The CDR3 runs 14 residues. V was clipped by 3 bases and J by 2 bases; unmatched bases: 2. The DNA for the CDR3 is TGTGCCAGCTCACCCAGGACAGGGAACTATGGCTACACCTTC. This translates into CASSPRTGNYGYTF.

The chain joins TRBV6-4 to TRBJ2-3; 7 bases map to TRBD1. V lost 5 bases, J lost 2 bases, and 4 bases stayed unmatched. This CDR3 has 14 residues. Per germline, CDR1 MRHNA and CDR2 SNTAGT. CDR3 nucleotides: TGTGCCAGCAGTCGGGACAGCTACACAGATACGCAGTATTTT. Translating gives CASSRDSYTDTQYF.

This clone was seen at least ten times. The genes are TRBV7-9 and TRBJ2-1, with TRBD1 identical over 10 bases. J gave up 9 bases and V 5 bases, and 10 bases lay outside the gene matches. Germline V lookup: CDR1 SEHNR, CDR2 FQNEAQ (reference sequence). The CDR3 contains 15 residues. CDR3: CASSLRDRGGGEQFF. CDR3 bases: TGTGCCAGCAGCCTCCGGGACAGGGGTGGGGGTGAGCAGTTCTTC.

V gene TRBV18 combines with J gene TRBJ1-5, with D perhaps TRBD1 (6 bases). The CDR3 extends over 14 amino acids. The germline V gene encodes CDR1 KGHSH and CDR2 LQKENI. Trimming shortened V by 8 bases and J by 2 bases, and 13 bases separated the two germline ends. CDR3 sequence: CASANRDGNQPQHF. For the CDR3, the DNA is TGTGCCAGCGCAAACAGGGATGGCAATCAGCCCCAGCATTTT.

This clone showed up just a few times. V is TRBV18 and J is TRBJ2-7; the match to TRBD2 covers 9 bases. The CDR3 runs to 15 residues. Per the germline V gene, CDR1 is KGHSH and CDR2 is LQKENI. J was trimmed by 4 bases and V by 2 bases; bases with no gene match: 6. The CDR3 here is CASSPTAGGLYEQYF. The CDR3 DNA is TGTGCCAGCTCACCAACGGCGGGAGGGCTTTACGAGCAGTACTTC.

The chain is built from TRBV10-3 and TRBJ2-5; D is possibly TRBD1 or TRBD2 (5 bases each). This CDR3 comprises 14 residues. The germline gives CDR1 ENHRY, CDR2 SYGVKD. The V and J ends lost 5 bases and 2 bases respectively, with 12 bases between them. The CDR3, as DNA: TGTGCCATCAGTAATGGGGCGGGTCAAGAGACCCAGTACTTC. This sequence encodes CAISNGAGQETQYF.

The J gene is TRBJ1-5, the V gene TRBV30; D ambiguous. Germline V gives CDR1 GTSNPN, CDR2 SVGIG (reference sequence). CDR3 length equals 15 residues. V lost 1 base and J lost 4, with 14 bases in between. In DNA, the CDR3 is TGTGCCTGGAGTGACCGCAGCCCGGGGAATCAGCCCCAGCATTTT. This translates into CAWSDRSPGNQPQHF.

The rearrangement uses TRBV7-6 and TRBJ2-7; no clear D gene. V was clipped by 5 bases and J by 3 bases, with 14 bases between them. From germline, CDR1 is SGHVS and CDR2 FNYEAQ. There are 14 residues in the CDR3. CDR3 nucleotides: TGTGCCAGCAGCCCAGAGGTTACGGGCTACGAGCAGTACTTC. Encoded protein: CASSPEVTGYEQYF. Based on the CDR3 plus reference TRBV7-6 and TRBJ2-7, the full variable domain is GAGVSQSPRYKVTKRGQDVALRCDPISGHVSLYWYRQALGQGPEFLTYFNYEAQQDKSGLPNDRFSAERPEGSISTLTIQRTEQRDSAMYRCASSPEVTGYEQYFGPGTRLTVT.

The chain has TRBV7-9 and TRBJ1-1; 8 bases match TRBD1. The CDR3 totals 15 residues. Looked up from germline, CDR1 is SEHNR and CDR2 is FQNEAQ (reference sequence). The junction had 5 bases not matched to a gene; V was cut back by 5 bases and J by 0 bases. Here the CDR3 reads CASSPQGVMNTEAFF. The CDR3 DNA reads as TGTGCCAGCAGCCCACAGGGGGTTATGAACACTGAAGCTTTCTTT.

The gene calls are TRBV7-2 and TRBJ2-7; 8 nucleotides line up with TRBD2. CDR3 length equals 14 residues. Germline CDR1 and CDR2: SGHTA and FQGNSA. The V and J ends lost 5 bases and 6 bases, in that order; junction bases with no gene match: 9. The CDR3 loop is CASSRQAGGSEQYF. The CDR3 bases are TGTGCCAGCAGCCGCCAGGCGGGGGGATCCGAGCAGTACTTC.

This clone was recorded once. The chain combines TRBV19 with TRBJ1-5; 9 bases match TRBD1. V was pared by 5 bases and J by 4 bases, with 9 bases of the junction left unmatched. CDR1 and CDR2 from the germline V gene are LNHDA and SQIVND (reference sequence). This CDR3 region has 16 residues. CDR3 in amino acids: CASSFQTGGSNQPQHF. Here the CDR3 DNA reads TGTGCCAGTAGTTTTCAGACAGGGGGTTCGAATCAGCCCCAGCATTTT. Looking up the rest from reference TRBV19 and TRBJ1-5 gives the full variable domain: DGGITQSPKYLFRKEGQNVTLSCEQNLNHDAMYWYRQDPGQGLRLIYYSQIVNDFQKGDIAEGYSVSREKKESFPLTVTSAQKNPTAFYLCASSFQTGGSNQPQHFGDGTRLSIL.

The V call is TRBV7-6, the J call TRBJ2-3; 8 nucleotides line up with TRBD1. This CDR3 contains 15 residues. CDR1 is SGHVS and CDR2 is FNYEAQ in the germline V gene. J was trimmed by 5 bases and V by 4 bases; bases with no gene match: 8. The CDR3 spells CASSSDRVPGDTQYF. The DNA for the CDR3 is TGTGCCAGCAGCTCGGACAGGGTCCCCGGAGATACGCAGTATTTT. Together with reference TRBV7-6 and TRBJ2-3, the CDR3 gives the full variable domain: GAGVSQSPRYKVTKRGQDVALRCDPISGHVSLYWYRQALGQGPEFLTYFNYEAQQDKSGLPNDRFSAERPEGSISTLTIQRTEQRDSAMYRCASSSDRVPGDTQYFGPGTRLTVL.

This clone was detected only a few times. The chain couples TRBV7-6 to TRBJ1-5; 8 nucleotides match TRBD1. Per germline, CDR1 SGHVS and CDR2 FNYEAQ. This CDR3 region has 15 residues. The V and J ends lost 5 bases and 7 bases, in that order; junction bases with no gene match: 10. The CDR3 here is CASSPGQGVGQPQHF. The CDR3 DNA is TGTGCCAGCAGCCCTGGACAGGGAGTCGGACAGCCCCAGCATTTT.

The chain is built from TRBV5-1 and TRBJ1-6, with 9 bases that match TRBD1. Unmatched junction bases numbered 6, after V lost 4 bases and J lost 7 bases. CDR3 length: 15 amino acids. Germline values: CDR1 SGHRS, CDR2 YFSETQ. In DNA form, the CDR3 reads TGCGCCAGCAGCCAGGGGACAGGGCAAAATTCACCCCTCCACTTT. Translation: CASSQGTGQNSPLHF.

CDR3: CASSLKTSLSTDTQYF. For the CDR3, the DNA is TGTGCCAGCAGCCTTAAGACTAGCTTAAGCACAGATACGCAGTATTTT. The gene calls are TRBV7-8 and TRBJ2-3, with 7 bases lining up with TRBD2. The length of the CDR3 is 16 residues. Germline loops: CDR1 SGHVS, CDR2 FQNEAQ. Losses at the gene ends were 5 bases for V and 0 bases for J; bases not matched to a gene: 8.

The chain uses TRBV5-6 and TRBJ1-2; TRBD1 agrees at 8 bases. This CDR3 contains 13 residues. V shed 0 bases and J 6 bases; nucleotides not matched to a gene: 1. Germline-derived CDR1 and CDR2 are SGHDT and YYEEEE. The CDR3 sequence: CASSLGTGNGYTF. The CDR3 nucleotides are TGTGCCAGCAGCTTGGGGACAGGGAATGGCTACACCTTC.

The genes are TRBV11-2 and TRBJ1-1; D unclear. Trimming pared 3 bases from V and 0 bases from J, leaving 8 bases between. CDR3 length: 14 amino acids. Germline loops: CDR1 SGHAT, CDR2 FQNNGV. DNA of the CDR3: TGTGCCAGCAGCTTCAACCATATGAACACTGAAGCTTTCTTT. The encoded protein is CASSFNHMNTEAFF.

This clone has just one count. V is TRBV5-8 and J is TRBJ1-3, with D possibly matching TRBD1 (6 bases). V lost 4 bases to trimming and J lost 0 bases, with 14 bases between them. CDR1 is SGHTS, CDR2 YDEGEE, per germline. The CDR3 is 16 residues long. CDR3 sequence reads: CASSPTGYYSGNTIYF. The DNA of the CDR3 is TGTGCCAGCAGCCCGACAGGCTATTACTCTGGAAACACCATATATTTT.

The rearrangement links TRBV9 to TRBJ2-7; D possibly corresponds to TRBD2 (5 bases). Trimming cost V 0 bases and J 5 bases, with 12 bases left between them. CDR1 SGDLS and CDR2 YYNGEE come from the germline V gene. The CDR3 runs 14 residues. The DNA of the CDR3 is TGTGCCAGCAGCGTAGGTCCTAGCCGAGACGAGCAGTACTTC. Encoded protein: CASSVGPSRDEQYF.

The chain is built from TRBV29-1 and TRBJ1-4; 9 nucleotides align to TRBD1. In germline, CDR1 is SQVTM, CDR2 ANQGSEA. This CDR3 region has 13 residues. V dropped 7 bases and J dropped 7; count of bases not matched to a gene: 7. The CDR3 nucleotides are TGCAGCGCCGCTGGGACAGGGAGTGAAAAACTGTTTTTT. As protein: CSAAGTGSEKLFF.

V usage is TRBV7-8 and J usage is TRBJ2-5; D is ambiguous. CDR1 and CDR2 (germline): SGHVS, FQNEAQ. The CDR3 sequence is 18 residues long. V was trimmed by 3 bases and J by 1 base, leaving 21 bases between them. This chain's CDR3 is CASSFSPGLLGPQETQYF. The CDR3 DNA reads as TGTGCCAGCAGCTTTTCCCCGGGCCTCCTTGGACCCCAAGAGACCCAGTACTTC.

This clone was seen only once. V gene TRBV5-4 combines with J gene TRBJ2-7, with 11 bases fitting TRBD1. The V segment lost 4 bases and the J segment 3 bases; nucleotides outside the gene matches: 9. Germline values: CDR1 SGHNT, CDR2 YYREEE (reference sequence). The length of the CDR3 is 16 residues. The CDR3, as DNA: TGTGCCAGCAGCCCGACCGGAGGGACAGGGGGCTACGAGCAGTACTTC. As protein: CASSPTGGTGGYEQYF.

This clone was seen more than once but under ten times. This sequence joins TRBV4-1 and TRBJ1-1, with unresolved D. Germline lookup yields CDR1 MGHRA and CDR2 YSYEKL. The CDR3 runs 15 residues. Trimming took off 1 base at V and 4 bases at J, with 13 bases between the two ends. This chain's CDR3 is CASSQATLGLTEAFF. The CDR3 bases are TGCGCCAGCAGCCAAGCTACGTTAGGGCTCACTGAAGCTTTCTTT.

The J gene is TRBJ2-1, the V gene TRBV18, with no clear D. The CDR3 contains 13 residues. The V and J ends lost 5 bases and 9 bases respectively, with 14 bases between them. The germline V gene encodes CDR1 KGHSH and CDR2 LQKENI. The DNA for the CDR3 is TGTGCCAGCTCAGCCACCCAATTACGTGAGCAGTTCTTC. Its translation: CASSATQLREQFF.

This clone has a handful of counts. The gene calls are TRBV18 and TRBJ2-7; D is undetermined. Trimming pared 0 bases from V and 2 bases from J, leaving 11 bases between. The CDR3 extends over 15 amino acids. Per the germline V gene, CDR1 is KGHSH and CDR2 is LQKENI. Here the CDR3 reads CASSPPILGPYEQYF. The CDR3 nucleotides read TGTGCCAGCTCACCACCGATTCTAGGGCCCTACGAGCAGTACTTC.

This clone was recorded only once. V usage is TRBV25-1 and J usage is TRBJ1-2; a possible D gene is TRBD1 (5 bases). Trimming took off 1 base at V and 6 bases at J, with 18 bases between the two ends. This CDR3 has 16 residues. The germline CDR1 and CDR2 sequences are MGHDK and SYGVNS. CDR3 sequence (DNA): TGTGCCAGCAGTGAATCGCCCTCTTCGGGACTCAATGGCTACACCTTC. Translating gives CASSESPSSGLNGYTF.